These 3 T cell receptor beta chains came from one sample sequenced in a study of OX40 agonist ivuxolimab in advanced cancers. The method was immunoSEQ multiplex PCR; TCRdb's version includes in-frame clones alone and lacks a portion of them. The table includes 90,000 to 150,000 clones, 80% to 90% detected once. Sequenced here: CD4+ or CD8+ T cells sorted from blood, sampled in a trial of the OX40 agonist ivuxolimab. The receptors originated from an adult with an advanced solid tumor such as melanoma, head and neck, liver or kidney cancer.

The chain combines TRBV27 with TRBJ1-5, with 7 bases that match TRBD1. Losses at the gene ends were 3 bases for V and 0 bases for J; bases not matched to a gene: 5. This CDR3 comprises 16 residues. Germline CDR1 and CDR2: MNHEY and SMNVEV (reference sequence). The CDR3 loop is CASSLMGQSSNQPQHF. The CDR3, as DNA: TGTGCCAGCAGTTTGATGGGACAGAGTAGCAATCAGCCCCAGCATTTT.

The CDR3 DNA sequence: TGTGCCAGCAGCAGCTCAGGGTATGGCTACACCTTC. Translation: CASSSSGYGYTF. J is TRBJ1-2 and V is TRBV7-2; tentatively, D is TRBD1 (5 bases). The V end lost 5 bases, the J end lost 5 bases, and 9 bases lay between the germline ends. Germline V lookup: CDR1 SGHTA, CDR2 FQGNSA. This CDR3 is built from 12 residues. Full variable domain (remainder filled in from reference TRBV7-2 and TRBJ1-2): GAGVSQSPSNKVTEKGKDVELRCDPISGHTALYWYRQSLGQGLEFLIYFQGNSAPDKSGLPSDRFSAERTGGSVSTLTIQRTQQEDSAVYLCASSSSGYGYTFGSGTRLTVV.

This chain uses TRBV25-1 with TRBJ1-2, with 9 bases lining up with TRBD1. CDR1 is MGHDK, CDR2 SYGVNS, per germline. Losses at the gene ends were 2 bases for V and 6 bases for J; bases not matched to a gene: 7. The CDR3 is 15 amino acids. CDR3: CASSEITGTGNGYTF. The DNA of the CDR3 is TGTGCCAGCAGTGAAATAACCGGGACAGGGAATGGCTACACCTTC.